This TCR beta chain came from a study of glioma-infiltrating T cells after dendritic cell vaccination. Whole-study context: Dendritic cells derived from monocytes and pulsed with autologous tumor lysate formed the vaccine. Three intradermal dendritic cell vaccine injections were given every two weeks.

The CDR3 has 15 amino acids. Germline loops: CDR1 MNHEY, CDR2 SMNVEV (reference sequence). V lost 5 bases to trimming and J lost 4 bases; unmatched junction nucleotides: 10. The time point was: after dendritic cell vaccination, including at tumor progression/relapse. PBMC sampling occurred before vaccination, two weeks after the third dose, and at progression. This clone was found a few times. The immunoSEQ assay amplified TCRB CDR3 from up to roughly 2 ug DNA. Clones were read by immunoSEQ multiplex PCR, and TCRdb kept only the in-frame ones, dropping some. The table has about 87,000 clones, roughly four fifths seen once.

The chain is built from TRBV27 and TRBJ2-7, with TRBD1 identical over 8 bases. The sample in question was blood, obtained after dendritic cell vaccination. The sequence derives from a human donor with glioblastoma. CDR3 protein: CASSRRQGLGYEQYF. CDR3 DNA sequence: TGTGCCAGCAGTCGTCGACAGGGGCTTGGGTACGAGCAGTACTTC.